One and the same sample provided the 13 T cell receptor beta chains below, sequenced in a study of identical twins. TCRdb reanalysed the 5' RACE reads using MiXCR and keeps one entry per CDR3 protein. The sample yields roughly 1.6 million distinct CDR3 sequences, under 35% seen once. The sequenced material came from cord blood. Receptors originate from a newborn girl in good health.

This clonotype came up a few times. The chain employs TRBV28 and TRBJ2-1; TRBD1 aligns across 9 bases. J lost 8 bases, V lost 6 bases, and 11 bases had no gene match. The CDR3 sequence is 15 residues long. Per germline, CDR1 MDHEN and CDR2 SYDVKM. This chain's CDR3 is CASRNVDRGIDEQFF. The CDR3 coding sequence is TGTGCCAGCAGAAACGTGGACAGGGGAATCGATGAGCAGTTCTTC.

The V call is TRBV20-1, the J call TRBJ2-7; 10 bases are shared with TRBD1. Germline CDR1 DFQATT, CDR2 SNEGSKA (reference sequence). The CDR3 is 14 residues long. Germline trimming cut 5 bases from V and 2 bases from J; bases unmatched to any gene: 6. CDR3 region: CSAFRDRGAYEQYF. CDR3 DNA sequence: TGCAGTGCTTTCCGGGACAGGGGCGCCTACGAGCAGTACTTC.

This clonotype was recorded a few times. CDR3 coding DNA: TGCAGCGTTGAAACGGACATGAACACTGAAGCTTTCTTT. This sequence encodes CSVETDMNTEAFF. The chain uses TRBV29-1 and TRBJ1-1, with D perhaps TRBD1 (5 bases). The CDR3 has 13 residues. V lost 2 bases and J 0 bases, leaving 7 bases between the germline ends. From germline, CDR1 is SQVTM and CDR2 ANQGSEA.

The rearrangement joins TRBV13 to TRBJ1-1; TRBD1 is a possible D gene (5 bases). Germline-derived CDR1 and CDR2 are PRHDT and FYEKMQ (reference sequence). V was pared by 5 bases and J by 1 base, with 8 bases between. CDR3 length: 13 residues. The CDR3 loop reads CASSRGENTEAFF. The DNA of the CDR3 is TGTGCCAGCAGCCGGGGGGAGAACACTGAAGCTTTCTTT. Supplemented by reference TRBV13 and TRBJ1-1, the full variable domain reads AAGVIQSPRHLIKEKRETATLKCYPIPRHDTVYWYQQGPGQDPQFLISFYEKMQSDKGSIPDRFSAQQFSDYHSELNMSSLELGDSALYFCASSRGENTEAFFGQGTRLTVV.

The chain is built from TRBV2 and TRBJ1-5, with D uncertain. V shed 3 bases and J shed 3 bases, with 9 bases lying between them. Germline V CDR1 and CDR2: SNHLY, FYNNEI. The CDR3 loop spans 14 amino acids. CDR3 in amino acids: CASSDSSLNQPQHF. Written as DNA, the CDR3 is TGTGCCAGCAGTGATTCGAGTCTCAATCAGCCCCAGCATTTT.

Notes on this clonotype: A read error may produce the germline difference seen at one junction end. The V and J genes are TRBV20-1 and TRBJ2-2; D is perhaps TRBD2 (6 bases). This CDR3 has 14 residues. Germline V gene lookup returns CDR1 DFQATT and CDR2 SNEGSKA (reference sequence). CDR3 residues: CSARDSGYTGGLFF. Here the CDR3 DNA reads TGCAGTGCTAGAGATTCCGGGTACACCGGGGGGCTGTTTTTT.

Comment on this clonotype: A junction end diverges from the germline sequence, so it may reflect a read error. J is TRBJ1-2 and V is TRBV7-2; no reliable D call. This CDR3 has 14 amino acids. Germline-derived CDR1 and CDR2 are SGHTA and FQGNSA. As DNA, the CDR3 is TGTGCCAGCAGCTTAGCGTCTCGGACGGGAGGCTACATCTTC. It specifies CASSLASRTGGYIF.

This clonotype was found many times. The DNA for the CDR3 is TGCAGCTCGGTACAGGGTAGCACAGATACGCAGTATTTT. This encodes CSSVQGSTDTQYF. The V and J genes are TRBV29-1 and TRBJ2-3; TRBD1 might be the D (6 bases). This CDR3 region has 13 residues. The germline CDR1 and CDR2 sequences are SQVTM and ANQGSEA. With 8 bases removed from V and 0 bases from J, the gap between germline ends came to 12 bases.

This clonotype was recorded many times. The rearrangement links TRBV7-6 to TRBJ1-1; D unclear. The CDR3 has 15 residues. V shed 0 bases and J shed 0 bases, with 8 bases lying between them. CDR1 and CDR2 (germline): SGHVS, FNYEAQ. CDR3 amino acids: CASSLARGMNTEAFF. The CDR3 nucleotides are TGTGCCAGCAGCTTAGCGCGGGGAATGAACACTGAAGCTTTCTTT. The full variable domain, rest sourced from reference TRBV7-6 and TRBJ1-1, is GAGVSQSPRYKVTKRGQDVALRCDPISGHVSLYWYRQALGQGPEFLTYFNYEAQQDKSGLPNDRFSAERPEGSISTLTIQRTEQRDSAMYRCASSLARGMNTEAFFGQGTRLTVV.

The rearrangement links TRBV6-6 to TRBJ1-1; weak D call: TRBD1 (5 bases). Per the germline V gene, CDR1 is MNHNY and CDR2 is SVGAGI (reference sequence). The CDR3 is 15 residues long. Trimming stripped 2 bases from V and 5 bases from J, with 15 bases between. CDR3 residues: CASSYIAGRETEAFF. The CDR3 region has the DNA TGTGCCAGCAGTTACATAGCGGGGCGGGAGACTGAAGCTTTCTTT.

This clonotype was seen many times. This chain uses TRBV20-1 with TRBJ2-1; D is perhaps TRBD1 or TRBD2 (5 bases each). V lost 5 bases and J lost 2, with 13 bases in between. This CDR3 is built from 14 residues. The germline CDR1 and CDR2 sequences are DFQATT and SNEGSKA (reference sequence). CDR3 residues: CSAWDRGPYNEQFF. In nucleotides, the CDR3 is TGCAGTGCTTGGGACCGCGGCCCCTACAATGAGCAGTTCTTC.

This clonotype was recorded at least ten times. This chain uses TRBV4-2 with TRBJ2-1; 13 positions match TRBD2. The CDR3 loop spans 15 amino acids. Trimming cost V 5 bases and J 2 bases; bases outside gene matches: 0. CDR1 and CDR2 from the germline V gene are LGHNA and YNFKEQ. The CDR3 protein is CASSTSGGAYNEQFF. Here the CDR3 DNA reads TGTGCCAGCAGCACTAGCGGGGGGGCCTACAATGAGCAGTTCTTC.

This clonotype has only a few counts. CDR3 in amino acids: CASSLITFSYNEQFF. In nucleotides, the CDR3 is TGTGCCAGCAGTTTAATCACTTTCTCCTACAATGAGCAGTTCTTC. This sequence joins TRBV28 and TRBJ2-1, with unresolved D. This CDR3 is built from 15 residues. The V end was cut by 2 bases, the J end by 0 bases, with 8 bases between. Germline V lookup: CDR1 MDHEN, CDR2 SYDVKM.